The next 32 T cell receptor beta chains were all read from a single sample in a study of T cell responses to AZD1222 COVID-19 vaccine. The table came from immunoSEQ multiplex PCR; TCRdb's copy has only in-frame clones and leaves some out. The repertoire holds about 120,000 clones, with roughly 90% as singletons. Source: peripheral blood, taken on day 0 of AZD1222 vaccination. These receptors all stem from an adult in good health.

This clone has only one observation. V is TRBV7-9 and J is TRBJ1-4; tentative D call: TRBD1 (5 bases). The germline V and J ends were trimmed by 5 bases and 0 bases, with 7 bases remaining between them. This CDR3 is built from 14 residues. The germline V gene encodes CDR1 SEHNR and CDR2 FQNEAQ (reference sequence). As DNA, the CDR3 is TGTGCCAGCAGCGCACAGGCAACTAATGAAAAACTGTTTTTT. Translation gives CASSAQATNEKLFF.

This clone was found once. This rearrangement joins TRBV7-8 to TRBJ2-7, with a possible D match to TRBD2 (5 bases). CDR3 length equals 13 residues. V was trimmed by 5 bases and J by 6 bases, leaving 14 bases between them. Germline lookup yields CDR1 SGHVS and CDR2 FQNEAQ. The CDR3 sequence is CASSQMEEGEQYF. The DNA of the CDR3 is TGTGCCAGCAGCCAGATGGAGGAAGGCGAGCAGTACTTC.

The chain has TRBV7-2 and TRBJ1-2; TRBD1 matches at 8 bases. Germline V lookup: CDR1 SGHTA, CDR2 FQGNSA. Trimming at V came to 5 bases and at J to 6 bases, leaving 5 bases not matched to a gene. This CDR3 is built from 13 residues. The CDR3 coding sequence is TGTGCCAGCAGCGTTGACAGGGGAAATGGCTACACCTTC. Its translation is CASSVDRGNGYTF.

The chain has TRBV7-8 and TRBJ1-3; 8 bases match TRBD1. Germline loops: CDR1 SGHVS, CDR2 FQNEAQ. This CDR3 has 15 amino acids. J lost 4 bases, V lost 4 bases, and 6 bases had no gene match. The CDR3 sequence: CASSYRQGLGNTIYF. As DNA, the CDR3 is TGTGCCAGCAGCTACCGACAGGGGCTAGGAAACACCATATATTTT.

The gene calls are TRBV5-1 and TRBJ2-5, with 11 bases matching TRBD2. The germline V gene encodes CDR1 SGHRS and CDR2 YFSETQ. CDR3 length: 16 amino acids. V dropped 1 base and J dropped 7; count of bases not matched to a gene: 9. CDR3 loop: CASSLTPSGGFVTQYF. The CDR3 DNA reads as TGCGCCAGCAGCTTGACGCCTAGCGGGGGGTTTGTGACCCAGTACTTC. The full variable domain, in which reference TRBV5-1 and TRBJ2-5 provide the parts outside the CDR3, is KAGVTQTPRYLIKTRGQQVTLSCSPISGHRSVSWYQQTPGQGLQFLFEYFSETQRNKGNFPGRFSGRQFSNSRSEMNVSTLELGDSALYLCASSLTPSGGFVTQYFGPGTRLLVL.

The chain has TRBV5-1 and TRBJ1-1, with TRBD1 identical over 8 bases. V lost 4 bases to trimming and J lost 4 bases; unmatched junction nucleotides: 9. The germline V gene encodes CDR1 SGHRS and CDR2 YFSETQ. The CDR3 has 15 amino acids. This chain's CDR3 is CASSNQGADSTEAFF. In DNA, the CDR3 is TGCGCCAGCAGCAACCAGGGGGCAGATTCCACTGAAGCTTTCTTT.

V is TRBV2 and J is TRBJ1-2; a possible D gene is TRBD1 (5 bases). Germline CDR1 SNHLY, CDR2 FYNNEI. V dropped 2 bases and J dropped 7 bases, with 8 bases sitting between them. CDR3 length equals 12 residues. The CDR3 region is CASSESGGGYTF. The CDR3 DNA reads as TGTGCCAGCAGTGAATCCGGGGGTGGCTACACCTTC.

J is TRBJ1-6 and V is TRBV5-1, with no clear D. Deletions cut 4 bases from V and 14 bases from J, with 25 bases between. The CDR3 sequence is 16 residues long. The germline V gene has CDR1 SGHRS and CDR2 YFSETQ. The CDR3 region has the DNA TGCGCCAGCAGCCTCCACTACAGAAGAGAATCGGGAGCCCTCCACTTT. Amino acids: CASSLHYRRESGALHF.

V is TRBV7-3 and J is TRBJ2-5, with D possibly matching TRBD2 (6 bases). Germline V gives CDR1 SGHTA, CDR2 FQGTGA. This CDR3 region has 14 residues. The V and J ends lost 2 bases and 0 bases respectively, with 7 bases between them. The CDR3 protein is CASSLGGNQETQYF. The DNA for the CDR3 is TGTGCCAGCAGCTTAGGGGGGAACCAAGAGACCCAGTACTTC.

The V gene is TRBV6-5, the J gene TRBJ1-1; D remains unclear. Trimming left V 6 bases short and J 3 bases short, with 14 bases between. The CDR3 loop spans 14 amino acids. Germline loops: CDR1 MNHEY, CDR2 SVGAGI. In DNA, the CDR3 is TGTGCCAGCAGCTCTACACAGAATTACACTGAAGCTTTCTTT. It encodes CASSSTQNYTEAFF.

This clone came up once. The chain joins TRBV19 to TRBJ1-5; 8 bases fit TRBD1. The CDR3 runs 13 residues. Germline loops: CDR1 LNHDA, CDR2 SQIVND (reference sequence). Trimming cost V 5 bases and J 7 bases; bases outside gene matches: 4. The CDR3 nucleotides are TGTGCCAGTAGTGACAGGGGTTTACAGCCCCAGCATTTT. It is translated as CASSDRGLQPQHF. Variable domain in full (rest from reference TRBV19 and TRBJ1-5): DGGITQSPKYLFRKEGQNVTLSCEQNLNHDAMYWYRQDPGQGLRLIYYSQIVNDFQKGDIAEGYSVSREKKESFPLTVTSAQKNPTAFYLCASSDRGLQPQHFGDGTRLSIL.

The V and J genes are TRBV18 and TRBJ1-3, with 11 bases matching TRBD1. The V and J ends lost 5 bases and 4 bases, in that order; junction bases with no gene match: 16. Germline CDR1 is KGHSH and CDR2 is LQKENI. This CDR3 comprises 19 residues. This CDR3 is CASSSSRTGGRDAGNTIYF. The CDR3 DNA sequence: TGTGCCAGCTCATCATCACGGACAGGGGGCAGAGATGCGGGAAACACCATATATTTT.

V usage is TRBV4-3 and J usage is TRBJ1-1; D is uncertain. CDR1 LGHNA and CDR2 YSLEER come from the germline V gene. The V gene lost 4 bases and the J gene lost 1 base, with 10 bases spanning the gap. The CDR3 spans 14 residues. CDR3 sequence: CASSPRMRNTEAFF. For the CDR3, the DNA is TGCGCCAGCAGCCCCCGAATGAGGAACACTGAAGCTTTCTTT.

DNA of the CDR3: TGTGCCAGCAGCTTTCGGGTCGGCAGGGCTGGGGCCAACGTCCTGACTTTC. Its protein product is CASSFRVGRAGANVLTF. The V gene is TRBV5-4, the J gene TRBJ2-6, with D possibly TRBD1 on 5 matching bases. The CDR3 has 17 amino acids. V lost 2 bases to trimming and J lost 2 bases, with 14 bases between them. Germline V gives CDR1 SGHNT, CDR2 YYREEE (reference sequence).

V usage is TRBV20-1 and J usage is TRBJ1-6; D is possibly TRBD1 (6 bases). Germline CDR1 is DFQATT and CDR2 is SNEGSKA (reference sequence). This CDR3 comprises 15 residues. Trimming shortened V by 3 bases and J by 7 bases, and 16 bases separated the two germline ends. The CDR3 loop reads CSASPGAGTNSPLHF. The CDR3 bases are TGCAGTGCTAGTCCAGGTGCAGGGACAAATTCACCCCTCCACTTT.

CDR3 in amino acids: CASSYSEKGGGYTF. CDR3 nucleotide sequence: TGTGCCAGCAGTTACTCTGAAAAGGGAGGCGGCTACACCTTC. The rearrangement uses TRBV6-5 and TRBJ1-2; no clear D gene. The germline V gene encodes CDR1 MNHEY and CDR2 SVGAGI. Trimming pared 0 bases from V and 8 bases from J, leaving 13 bases between. The CDR3 consists of 14 residues.

This rearrangement joins TRBV5-4 to TRBJ1-2; a weak D match, TRBD1 (6 bases). The germline V gene encodes CDR1 SGHNT and CDR2 YYREEE (reference sequence). V lost 4 bases and J 5 bases, leaving 12 bases between the germline ends. This CDR3 has 13 residues. The CDR3 reads CASSGNRVYGYTF. CDR3 nucleotides: TGTGCCAGCAGCGGGAACAGGGTATATGGCTACACCTTC.

The chain links TRBV11-2 to TRBJ1-1; D uncertain. The germline CDR1 and CDR2 sequences are SGHAT and FQNNGV. Trimming removed 1 base from V and 5 bases from J, with 5 bases in between. The length of the CDR3 is 12 residues. The CDR3 spells CASSLAGTEAFF. The CDR3 region has the DNA TGTGCCAGCAGCTTAGCCGGGACTGAAGCTTTCTTT.

This clone appeared once. The gene calls are TRBV7-3 and TRBJ1-1, with D perhaps TRBD1 (5 bases). Deletions cut 1 base from V and 4 bases from J, with 7 bases between. CDR3 length: 13 amino acids. Germline CDR1 SGHTA, CDR2 FQGTGA. Here the CDR3 reads CASSLNRGTEAFF. CDR3 bases: TGTGCCAGCAGCTTAAATAGGGGCACTGAAGCTTTCTTT. The full variable domain, with the rest looked up from reference TRBV7-3 and TRBJ1-1, is GAGVSQTPSNKVTEKGKYVELRCDPISGHTALYWYRQSLGQGPEFLIYFQGTGAADDSGLPNDRFFAVRPEGSVSTLKIQRTERGDSAVYLCASSLNRGTEAFFGQGTRLTVV.

The rearrangement joins TRBV13 to TRBJ2-3, with TRBD2 as a possible D gene (6 bases). Trimming cost V 1 base and J 4 bases, with 9 bases left between them. Looked up from germline, CDR1 is PRHDT and CDR2 is FYEKMQ (reference sequence). CDR3 size: 14 residues. CDR3 loop: CASSLAGGADTQYF. The DNA of the CDR3 is TGTGCCAGCAGCTTAGCTGGCGGGGCAGATACGCAGTATTTT.

The V and J genes are TRBV4-2 and TRBJ1-2; D is perhaps TRBD1 (5 bases). CDR3 length: 15 residues. V was pared by 0 bases and J by 2 bases, with 10 bases between. Looked up from germline, CDR1 is LGHNA and CDR2 is YNFKEQ. CDR3 amino acids: CASSQELTENYGYTF. In DNA, the CDR3 is TGTGCCAGCAGCCAAGAATTGACAGAGAACTATGGCTACACCTTC.

The V and J genes are TRBV11-2 and TRBJ1-2; D is uncertain. Between the trimmed V and J ends, which lost 6 bases and 5 bases, there was a span of 10 bases. The germline V gene encodes CDR1 SGHAT and CDR2 FQNNGV. This CDR3 is built from 12 residues. The CDR3 is CASSHGQYGYTF. As DNA, the CDR3 is TGTGCCAGCAGTCACGGGCAGTATGGCTACACCTTC.

The chain employs TRBV19 and TRBJ1-4; D is undetermined. The CDR3 covers 14 residues. V was pared by 3 bases and J by 0 bases, with 5 bases between. Germline CDR1 reads LNHDA; CDR2 reads SQIVND (reference sequence). CDR3 nucleotide sequence: TGTGCCAGTAGTATTGGGTCAACTAATGAAAAACTGTTTTTT. It encodes CASSIGSTNEKLFF.

The chain carries TRBV19 and TRBJ2-1; the D gene is possibly TRBD2 (5 bases). The germline V gene has CDR1 LNHDA and CDR2 SQIVND (reference sequence). The CDR3 is made up of 13 amino acids. V lost 4 bases and J 9 bases, leaving 13 bases between the germline ends. This chain's CDR3 is CASSTAVDSEQFF. The CDR3 region has the DNA TGTGCCAGTAGTACAGCGGTAGATTCTGAGCAGTTCTTC.

V gene TRBV6-2 or TRBV6-3 combines with J gene TRBJ1-1; perhaps TRBD1 as D (6 bases). V lost 2 bases, J lost 3 bases, and 13 bases lay in between. This CDR3 is built from 15 residues. CDR1 and CDR2 from the germline V gene are MNHEY and SVGEGT. CDR3 DNA sequence: TGTGCCAGCAGTTACCCCTGGGGACACCACACTGAAGCTTTCTTT. Translation: CASSYPWGHHTEAFF.

The V call is TRBV18, the J call TRBJ2-3; D perhaps matches TRBD1 (5 bases). Trimming removed 6 bases at V and 2 bases at J, with 15 bases between. Germline CDR1 and CDR2: KGHSH and LQKENI. This CDR3 spans 15 amino acids. The CDR3, as DNA: TGTGCCAGCTCCCCTAGGACACCAAACACAGATACGCAGTATTTT. As protein: CASSPRTPNTDTQYF. The variable domain in full, completed from reference TRBV18 and TRBJ2-3, reads NAGVMQNPRHLVRRRGQEARLRCSPMKGHSHVYWYRQLPEEGLKFMVYLQKENIIDESGMPKERFSAEFPKEGPSILRIQQVVRGDSAAYFCASSPRTPNTDTQYFGPGTRLTVL.

Concerning this clone itself: Other DNA sequences in the sample encode the same CDR3. This sequence joins TRBV19 and TRBJ1-2; TRBD1 might be the D (5 bases). The germline CDR1 and CDR2 sequences are LNHDA and SQIVND (reference sequence). This CDR3 has 13 amino acids. Trimming took 8 bases from V and 2 from J, leaving 12 bases between them. The CDR3 loop is CASSWGRNYGYTF. As DNA, the CDR3 is TGTGCCAGTTCTTGGGGCCGGAACTATGGCTACACCTTC.

This clone was detected a few times. As DNA, the CDR3 is TGTGCCAGCAGTTTGAGCAGGGAAGCTTTCTTT. Protein product: CASSLSREAFF. The chain links TRBV28 to TRBJ1-1; D ambiguous. V lost 3 bases, J lost 8 bases, and 7 bases lay in between. Germline CDR1 and CDR2: MDHEN and SYDVKM. This CDR3 comprises 11 residues.

This CDR3 reads CASRSLAGGPSEQYF. CDR3 DNA sequence: TGTGCCAGCAGATCCCTAGCGGGGGGACCGAGTGAGCAGTACTTC. The V gene is TRBV11-2, the J gene TRBJ2-7; TRBD2 matches 11 bases. CDR3 length equals 15 residues. The germline gives CDR1 SGHAT, CDR2 FQNNGV. J gave up 7 bases and V 6 bases, and 11 bases lay outside the gene matches.

The chain employs TRBV12-5 and TRBJ1-1; tentatively, D is TRBD1 (6 bases). The CDR3 covers 16 residues. Per the germline V gene, CDR1 is LGHNT and CDR2 is FRNRAP. Trimming cost V 0 bases and J 4 bases, with 15 bases left between them. In nucleotides, the CDR3 is TGTGCTAGTGGTTTGGTACAGGTTCAGGGGCTCACTGAAGCTTTCTTT. It encodes CASGLVQVQGLTEAFF.

J is TRBJ2-7 and V is TRBV14, with 9 positions matching TRBD2. The germline gives CDR1 SGHDN, CDR2 FVKESK. Losses at the gene ends were 4 bases for V and 3 bases for J; bases not matched to a gene: 7. CDR3 length equals 15 residues. The CDR3 region is CASSRAGGLGYEQYF. DNA for the CDR3: TGTGCCAGCAGCCGTGCGGGGGGGCTGGGCTACGAGCAGTACTTC.

This sequence joins TRBV25-1 and TRBJ1-1; TRBD1 is a possible D gene (5 bases). The V and J ends lost 8 bases and 4 bases respectively, with 14 bases between them. CDR1 is MGHDK and CDR2 is SYGVNS in the germline V gene. This CDR3 is built from 13 residues. The CDR3: CASQIPGGTEAFF. Written as DNA, the CDR3 is TGTGCCAGCCAAATCCCCGGGGGCACTGAAGCTTTCTTT.